This TCR beta chain was captured in a study of blood T cell repertoires in COVID-19. Original methodology: Reference gene primer amplification in the assay estimated nucleated cell counts. The repertoire was sequenced with immunoSEQ multiplex PCR; TCRdb's copy has only in-frame clones and lacks some. The V and J calls and clone size come from that table; D and trimming were worked out from the DNA. The sample holds 90,000 to 110,000 clones, 65% to 90% seen once. The CDR3 is 15 residues long. The germline V gene encodes CDR1 MNHEY and CDR2 SMNVEV (reference sequence). J was trimmed by 7 bases and V by 5 bases; bases with no gene match: 7.

The clonotype comes from a woman older than 75 with active or convalescent COVID-19. The chain links TRBV27 to TRBJ2-1; TRBD1 agrees at 11 bases. The source material was peripheral blood. CDR3 sequence (DNA): TGTGCCAGCAGTCCAACGGGACAGGGGGTGAATGAGCAGTTCTTC. This translates into CASSPTGQGVNEQFF.